These 24 T cell receptor beta chains were all obtained from the same sample, sequenced in a study of CD8 T cells in ankylosing spondylitis. TCRdb itself ran the 5' RACE reads through MiXCR, one entry per CDR3 protein. The data hold about 240,000 distinct CDR3 sequences, with about 9.1% observed a single time. What was sequenced was blood, either unsorted or a sorted T cell fraction (not recorded which). These receptors came from a male donor with ankylosing spondylitis or in good health (not recorded which).

This clonotype appeared a single time. A read error may explain this, as a much larger clone is one base away. The chain links TRBV10-3 to TRBJ2-3; TRBD1 matches 7 bases. This CDR3 has 13 residues. Trimming took 5 bases from V and 6 from J; bases not matched to a gene: 5. Germline CDR1 ENHRY, CDR2 SYGVKD. CDR3: CAISSSQGDTQYF. The CDR3 DNA is TGTGCCATCAGTTCATCACAGGGGGATACGCAGTATTTT.

A few counts support this clonotype. The gene calls are TRBV7-3 and TRBJ2-3; D possibly corresponds to TRBD2 (6 bases). Trimming pared 3 bases from V and 6 bases from J, leaving 16 bases between. CDR1 is SGHTA, CDR2 FQGTGA, per germline. This CDR3 comprises 15 residues. The CDR3 reads CASSFGQGGADTQYF. CDR3 nucleotides: TGTGCCAGCAGCTTCGGGCAGGGCGGGGCGGATACGCAGTATTTT.

This clonotype appeared a single time. A much bigger clone sits one base away, suggesting this may be a read error. The chain employs TRBV20-1 and TRBJ2-3; 11 positions agree with TRBD2. V dropped 4 bases and J dropped 2; count of bases not matched to a gene: 8. Germline V CDR1 and CDR2: DFQATT, SNEGSKA (reference sequence). The CDR3 consists of 16 residues. The CDR3 region has the DNA TGCAGTGCTAAAAACATAGCGGGAGGGCCCACAGATACGCAGTATTTT. It encodes CSAKNIAGGPTDTQYF.

Many counts were recorded for this clonotype. The rearrangement uses TRBV4-1 and TRBJ1-1; 7 bases line up with TRBD1. The V segment lost 7 bases and the J segment 0 bases; nucleotides outside the gene matches: 11. From germline, CDR1 is MGHRA and CDR2 YSYEKL. The CDR3 runs 16 residues. CDR3 residues: CASKEGAGIMNTEAFF. The DNA for the CDR3 is TGCGCCAGCAAGGAGGGGGCGGGAATCATGAACACTGAAGCTTTCTTT.

This clonotype has at least ten counts. V is TRBV7-9 and J is TRBJ2-3, with 9 bases matching TRBD1. The CDR3 has 15 amino acids. CDR1 and CDR2 from the germline V gene are SEHNR and FQNEAQ (reference sequence). The V and J ends lost 5 bases and 6 bases, in that order; junction bases with no gene match: 9. The CDR3 coding sequence is TGTGCCAGCAGCCACAATCTGGACAGGGGTGATACGCAGTATTTT. This codes for CASSHNLDRGDTQYF.

This clonotype was seen ten or more times. V is TRBV7-2 and J is TRBJ2-7, with 14 nucleotides matching TRBD2. The ends lost 5 bases at V and 5 bases at J; junction bases unmatched: 5. Germline values: CDR1 SGHTA, CDR2 FQGNSA. This CDR3 has 15 residues. The CDR3 bases are TGTGCCAGCAGCCCGGGACTAGCGGGAGCTAACGAGCAGTACTTC. Its protein product is CASSPGLAGANEQYF.

This clonotype came up a few times. The rearrangement joins TRBV7-9 to TRBJ2-1, with a weak D call TRBD1 (6 bases). The CDR3 loop spans 14 amino acids. V gave up 5 bases and J gave up 12 bases, with 20 bases separating them. Germline CDR1 reads SEHNR; CDR2 reads FQNEAQ (reference sequence). The DNA for the CDR3 is TGTGCCAGCAGCCCGCCGTCTTCAGGGGTAGGGCAGTTCTTC. Its translation is CASSPPSSGVGQFF.

In this sample, this clonotype turned up many times. The chain links TRBV20-1 to TRBJ1-2, with a tentative D call TRBD1 (6 bases). The CDR3 extends over 14 amino acids. Looked up from germline, CDR1 is DFQATT and CDR2 is SNEGSKA (reference sequence). The V and J ends lost 5 bases and 4 bases respectively, with 17 bases between them. Here the CDR3 reads CSAQAMTGPYGYTF. The CDR3 coding sequence is TGCAGTGCTCAAGCGATGACAGGTCCCTATGGCTACACCTTC.

V is TRBV30 and J is TRBJ1-6; D gene uncertain. V was shortened by 5 bases and J by 1 base, with 6 bases between the two germline ends. There are 13 residues in the CDR3. Germline CDR1 GTSNPN, CDR2 SVGIG (reference sequence). The CDR3 region has the DNA TGTGCCTGGCAGGAATCCTATAATTCACCCCTCCACTTT. This encodes CAWQESYNSPLHF.

This clonotype appeared a few times. The chain is built from TRBV19 and TRBJ2-7; a weak D match, TRBD2 (6 bases). Germline-derived CDR1 and CDR2 are LNHDA and SQIVND (reference sequence). This CDR3 region has 15 residues. Trimming stripped 6 bases from V and 1 base from J, with 16 bases between. In nucleotides, the CDR3 is TGTGCCAGTAGAGCCGGGCTCGGGGGTTCCTACGAGCAGTACTTC. This codes for CASRAGLGGSYEQYF.

There are many counts of this clonotype. The V gene is TRBV5-1, the J gene TRBJ2-1, with 10 bases lining up with TRBD2. Germline CDR1 reads SGHRS; CDR2 reads YFSETQ. V was pared by 0 bases and J by 4 bases, with 1 base of the junction left unmatched. The CDR3 is 15 amino acids. The CDR3 is CASSLEAGGYNEQFF. The CDR3, as DNA: TGCGCCAGCAGCTTGGAAGCGGGGGGGTACAATGAGCAGTTCTTC.

This clonotype has at least ten counts. V is TRBV19 and J is TRBJ2-5; 9 bases fit TRBD2. The germline V gene has CDR1 LNHDA and CDR2 SQIVND (reference sequence). This CDR3 comprises 13 residues. With V trimmed by 5 bases and J by 5 bases, 3 bases remained unmatched. This chain's CDR3 is CASSFGTSETQYF. The CDR3 DNA reads as TGTGCCAGTAGTTTCGGGACTAGCGAGACCCAGTACTTC.

This clonotype was seen ten or more times. This sequence joins TRBV5-1 and TRBJ1-1; a weak D match, TRBD1 (5 bases). Trimming left V 7 bases short and J 1 base short, with 17 bases between. The CDR3 totals 15 residues. Germline lookup yields CDR1 SGHRS and CDR2 YFSETQ. The CDR3 bases are TGCGCCAGCGGGCCCATCGGGGGAGCGAACACTGAAGCTTTCTTT. Its protein product is CASGPIGGANTEAFF. The variable domain in full, with the rest retrieved from reference TRBV5-1 and TRBJ1-1, is KAGVTQTPRYLIKTRGQQVTLSCSPISGHRSVSWYQQTPGQGLQFLFEYFSETQRNKGNFPGRFSGRQFSNSRSEMNVSTLELGDSALYLCASGPIGGANTEAFFGQGTRLTVV.

This clonotype was seen a handful of times. The rearrangement joins TRBV7-9 to TRBJ2-7, with D perhaps matching TRBD1 (5 bases). The CDR3 has 12 residues. The germline V and J ends were trimmed by 9 bases and 2 bases, with 11 bases remaining between them. Germline CDR1 SEHNR, CDR2 FQNEAQ (reference sequence). The DNA for the CDR3 is TGTGCCAGTGCAACAGGCGCCTACGAGCAGTACTTC. Translation: CASATGAYEQYF.

This clonotype was picked up many times. The V gene is TRBV10-3, the J gene TRBJ2-7; 7 positions match TRBD2. Trimming cost V 3 bases and J 4 bases; bases outside gene matches: 6. Germline-derived CDR1 and CDR2 are ENHRY and SYGVKD. CDR3 length: 14 amino acids. The CDR3 DNA sequence: TGTGCCATCAGTGAAGGAGCGGGAATGTACGAGCAGTACTTC. Encoded protein: CAISEGAGMYEQYF.

The chain combines TRBV25-1 with TRBJ2-7; 7 positions agree with TRBD1. This CDR3 has 15 amino acids. Germline V lookup: CDR1 MGHDK, CDR2 SYGVNS. V gave up 1 base and J gave up 6 bases; unmatched junction bases: 9. The DNA for the CDR3 is TGTGCCAGCAGTGAATCTAACAGGGGATTTGGCGAGCAGTACTTC. It translates to CASSESNRGFGEQYF.

V gene TRBV20-1 combines with J gene TRBJ2-4; TRBD2 aligns across 8 bases. Germline lookup yields CDR1 DFQATT and CDR2 SNEGSKA (reference sequence). The CDR3 runs 16 residues. J was trimmed by 3 bases and V by 0 bases; bases with no gene match: 7. The CDR3 here is CSARDKRGPVKNIQYF. CDR3 nucleotide sequence: TGCAGTGCTAGAGATAAGCGGGGGCCCGTCAAAAACATTCAGTACTTC.

At least ten counts were recorded for this clonotype. The gene calls are TRBV20-1 and TRBJ1-1; D gene unclear. Trimming took off 6 bases at V and 1 base at J, with 9 bases between the two ends. This CDR3 is built from 12 residues. CDR1 DFQATT and CDR2 SNEGSKA come from the germline V gene (reference sequence). The CDR3: CSAQAWNTEAFF. The DNA of the CDR3 is TGCAGTGCGCAAGCCTGGAACACTGAAGCTTTCTTT.

This clonotype was detected only a few times. V is TRBV30 and J is TRBJ2-3; TRBD2 is a possible D gene (6 bases). The V gene lost 5 bases and the J gene lost 6 bases, with 9 bases spanning the gap. Germline CDR1 GTSNPN, CDR2 SVGIG (reference sequence). There are 11 residues in the CDR3. The DNA of the CDR3 is TGTGCCTGGGGGGGGAGGGATACGCAGTATTTT. Its translation: CAWGGRDTQYF.

This clonotype showed up many times. J is TRBJ1-2 and V is TRBV4-3; 7 bases align to TRBD1. Germline V CDR1 and CDR2: LGHNA, YSLEER. The CDR3 loop spans 18 amino acids. Losses at the gene ends were 0 bases for V and 5 bases for J; bases not matched to a gene: 15. The CDR3 sequence is CASSQDTVHRGRPYGYTF. The CDR3 DNA reads as TGCGCCAGCAGCCAAGATACGGTCCACAGGGGAAGGCCTTATGGCTACACCTTC.

This clonotype was picked up many times. The chain employs TRBV10-3 and TRBJ1-2; D perhaps matches TRBD1 (5 bases). The CDR3 loop spans 12 amino acids. The V end was cut by 4 bases, the J end by 4 bases, with 7 bases between. From germline, CDR1 is ENHRY and CDR2 SYGVKD. The CDR3 reads CAISGTPYGYTF. In DNA, the CDR3 is TGTGCCATCAGTGGGACACCCTATGGCTACACCTTC.

The chain has TRBV6-1 and TRBJ1-6; D is uncertain. The CDR3 has 13 amino acids. The germline V gene has CDR1 MNHNS and CDR2 SASEGT. The V end lost 3 bases, the J end lost 9 bases, and 9 bases lay between the germline ends. DNA of the CDR3: TGTGCCAGCAGTGACAGAGGTGCTTCACCCCTCCACTTT. Amino acid sequence: CASSDRGASPLHF.

This clonotype was recorded at least ten times. The chain combines TRBV20-1 with TRBJ1-1, with a weak D call TRBD1 (6 bases). In germline, CDR1 is DFQATT, CDR2 SNEGSKA (reference sequence). Trimming took off 4 bases at V and 0 bases at J, with 15 bases between the two ends. The CDR3 extends over 15 amino acids. Written as DNA, the CDR3 is TGCAGTGCTAAACAGGGATTAGGAGTGAACACTGAAGCTTTCTTT. Protein product: CSAKQGLGVNTEAFF.

At least ten counts were recorded for this clonotype. The chain employs TRBV10-2 and TRBJ1-2; no clear D gene. Germline V lookup: CDR1 WSHSY, CDR2 SAAADI. Trimming shortened V by 4 bases and J by 2 bases, and 8 bases separated the two germline ends. This CDR3 comprises 13 residues. The CDR3 nucleotides are TGCGCCAGCAGTGGGGGTTTCAACTATGGCTACACCTTC. Its translation is CASSGGFNYGYTF.